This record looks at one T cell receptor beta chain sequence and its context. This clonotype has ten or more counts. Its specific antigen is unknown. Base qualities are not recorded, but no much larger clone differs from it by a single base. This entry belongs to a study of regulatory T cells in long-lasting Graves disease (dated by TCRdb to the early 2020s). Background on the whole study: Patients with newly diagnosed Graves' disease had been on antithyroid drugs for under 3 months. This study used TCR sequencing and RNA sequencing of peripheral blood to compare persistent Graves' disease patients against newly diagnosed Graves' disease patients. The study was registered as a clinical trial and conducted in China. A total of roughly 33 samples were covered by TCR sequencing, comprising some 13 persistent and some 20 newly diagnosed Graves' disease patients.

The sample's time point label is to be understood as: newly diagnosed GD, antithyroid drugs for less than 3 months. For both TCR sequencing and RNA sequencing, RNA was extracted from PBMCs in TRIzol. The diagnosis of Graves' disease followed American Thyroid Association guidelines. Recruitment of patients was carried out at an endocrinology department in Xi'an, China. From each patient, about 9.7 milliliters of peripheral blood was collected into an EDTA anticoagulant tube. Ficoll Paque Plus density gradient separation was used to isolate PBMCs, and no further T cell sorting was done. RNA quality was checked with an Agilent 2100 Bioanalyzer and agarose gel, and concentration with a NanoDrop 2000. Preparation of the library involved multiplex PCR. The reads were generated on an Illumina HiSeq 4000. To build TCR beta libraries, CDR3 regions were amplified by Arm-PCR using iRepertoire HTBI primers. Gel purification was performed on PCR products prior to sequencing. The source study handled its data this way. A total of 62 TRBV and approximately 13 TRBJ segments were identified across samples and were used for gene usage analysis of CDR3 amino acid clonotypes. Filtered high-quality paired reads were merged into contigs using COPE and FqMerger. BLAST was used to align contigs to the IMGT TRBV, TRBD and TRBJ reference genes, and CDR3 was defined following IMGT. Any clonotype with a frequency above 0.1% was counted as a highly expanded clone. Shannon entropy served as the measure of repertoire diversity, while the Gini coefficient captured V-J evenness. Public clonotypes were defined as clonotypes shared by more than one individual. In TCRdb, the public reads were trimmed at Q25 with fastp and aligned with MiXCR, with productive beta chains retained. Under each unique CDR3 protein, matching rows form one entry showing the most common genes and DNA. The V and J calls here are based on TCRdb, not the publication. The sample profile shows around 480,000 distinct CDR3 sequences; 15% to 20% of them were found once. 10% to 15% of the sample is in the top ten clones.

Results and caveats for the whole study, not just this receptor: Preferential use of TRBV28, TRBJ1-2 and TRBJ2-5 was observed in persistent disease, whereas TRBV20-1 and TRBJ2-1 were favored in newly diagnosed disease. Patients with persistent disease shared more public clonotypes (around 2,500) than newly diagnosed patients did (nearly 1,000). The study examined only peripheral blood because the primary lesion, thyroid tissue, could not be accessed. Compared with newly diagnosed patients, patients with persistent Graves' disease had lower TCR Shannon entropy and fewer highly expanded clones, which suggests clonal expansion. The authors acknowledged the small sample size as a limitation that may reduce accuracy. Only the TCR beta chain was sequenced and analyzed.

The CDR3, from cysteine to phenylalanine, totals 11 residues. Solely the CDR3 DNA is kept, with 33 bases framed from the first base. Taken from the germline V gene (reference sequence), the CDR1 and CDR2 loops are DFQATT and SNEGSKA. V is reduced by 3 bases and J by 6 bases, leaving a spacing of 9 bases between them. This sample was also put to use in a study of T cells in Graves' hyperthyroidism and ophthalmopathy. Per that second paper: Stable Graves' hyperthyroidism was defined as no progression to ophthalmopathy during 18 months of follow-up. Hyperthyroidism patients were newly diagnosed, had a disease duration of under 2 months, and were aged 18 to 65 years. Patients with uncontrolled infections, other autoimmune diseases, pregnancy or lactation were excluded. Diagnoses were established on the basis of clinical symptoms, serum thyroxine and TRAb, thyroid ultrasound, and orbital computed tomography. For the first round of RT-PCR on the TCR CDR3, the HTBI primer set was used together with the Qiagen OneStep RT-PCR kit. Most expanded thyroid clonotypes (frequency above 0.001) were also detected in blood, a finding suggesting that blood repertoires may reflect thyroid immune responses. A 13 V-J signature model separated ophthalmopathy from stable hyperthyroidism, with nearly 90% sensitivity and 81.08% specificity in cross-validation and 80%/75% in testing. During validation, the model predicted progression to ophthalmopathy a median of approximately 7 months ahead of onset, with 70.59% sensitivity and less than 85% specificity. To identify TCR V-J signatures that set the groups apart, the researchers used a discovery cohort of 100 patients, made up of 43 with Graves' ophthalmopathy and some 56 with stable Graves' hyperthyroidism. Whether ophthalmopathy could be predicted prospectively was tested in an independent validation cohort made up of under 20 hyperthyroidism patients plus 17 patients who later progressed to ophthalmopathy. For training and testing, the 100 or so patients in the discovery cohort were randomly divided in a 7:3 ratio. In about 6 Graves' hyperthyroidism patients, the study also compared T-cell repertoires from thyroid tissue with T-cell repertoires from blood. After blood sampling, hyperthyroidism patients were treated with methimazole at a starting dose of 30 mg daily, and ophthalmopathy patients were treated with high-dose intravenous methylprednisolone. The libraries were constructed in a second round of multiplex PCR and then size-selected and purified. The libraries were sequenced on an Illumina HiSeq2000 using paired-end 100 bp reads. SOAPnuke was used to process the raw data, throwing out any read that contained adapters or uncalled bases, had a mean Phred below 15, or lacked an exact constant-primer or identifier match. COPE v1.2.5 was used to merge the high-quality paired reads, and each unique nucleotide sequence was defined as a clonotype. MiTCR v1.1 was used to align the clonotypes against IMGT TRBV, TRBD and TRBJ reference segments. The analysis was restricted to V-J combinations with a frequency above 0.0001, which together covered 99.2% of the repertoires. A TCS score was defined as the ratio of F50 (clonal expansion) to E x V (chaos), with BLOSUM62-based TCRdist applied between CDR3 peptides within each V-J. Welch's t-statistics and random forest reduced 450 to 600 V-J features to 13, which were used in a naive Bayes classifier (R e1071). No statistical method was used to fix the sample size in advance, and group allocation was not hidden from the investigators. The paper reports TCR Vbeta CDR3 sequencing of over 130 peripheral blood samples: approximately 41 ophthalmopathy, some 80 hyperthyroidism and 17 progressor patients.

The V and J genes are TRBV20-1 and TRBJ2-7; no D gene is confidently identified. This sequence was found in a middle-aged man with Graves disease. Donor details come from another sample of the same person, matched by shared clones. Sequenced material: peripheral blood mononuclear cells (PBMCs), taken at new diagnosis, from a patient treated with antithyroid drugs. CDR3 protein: CSASNPGEQYF. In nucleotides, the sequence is TGCAGTGCTAGTAACCCCGGCGAGCAGTACTTC.